Sequencing of this TCR beta chain was carried out in a study of CD8 T cells in ankylosing spondylitis. Broader study findings: Disease-linked clones bore a CD8+ phenotype and were relatively rare in peripheral blood. Among TCR beta sequences, a motif of several highly homologous variants appeared characteristic of ankylosing spondylitis blood.

This clonotype turned up a few times. What it binds is unknown. TCRdb called the 5' RACE reads again in MiXCR, with one record for every CDR3 protein. Among hundreds of thousands of distinct CDR3 sequences listed, approximately 10% were seen once. The CDR3 has 14 amino acids. The junction had 6 bases not matched to a gene; V was cut back by 8 bases and J by 1 base. V is TRBV12-3 or TRBV12-4 and J is TRBJ1-1; TRBD1 agrees at 8 bases. What was sequenced was blood, either unsorted or a sorted T cell fraction (not recorded which). This receptor was identified in a male donor with ankylosing spondylitis. In DNA form, the CDR3 reads TGTGCCAGCGACAGGGGACCGAGGAACACTGAAGCTTTCTTT. Translating it yields CASDRGPRNTEAFF.